This is a list of T cell receptor beta chains from one sample in a study of beta chain features in type 1 diabetes. Sequenced by immunoSEQ multiplex PCR; TCRdb stores in-frame clones only, minus some. Found here are about 140,000 clones, 8% to 13% of them singletons; the top ten hold 1.3%. Input material: naive CD4+ T cells from blood. The receptors come from a young man in good health. The CDR3 runs from the conserved cysteine through the conserved F or W. Fields, in order: CDR3 protein, CDR3 DNA, V gene, J gene, D gene, clone size. The D gene is left open where the match is weak. Clone size is stated in some rows and not others, as once, few, many or a class when expanded.

cdr3_aa: CASRDLTGNTGELFF; cdr3_nt: TGTGCCAGCAGGGACCTTACAGGGAACACCGGGGAGCTGTTTTTT; v_call: TRBV6-5; j_call: TRBJ2-2; d_call: -; clone_size: -
cdr3_aa: CASSELWSSYEQYF; cdr3_nt: TGCGCCAGCAGTGAGTTATGGAGCTCCTACGAGCAGTACTTC; v_call: TRBV10-2; j_call: TRBJ2-7; d_call: -; clone_size: -
cdr3_aa: CASSALGLSTDTQYF; cdr3_nt: TGTGCCAGCAGTGCGTTGGGACTGAGCACAGATACGCAGTATTTT; v_call: TRBV6-1; j_call: TRBJ2-3; d_call: -; clone_size: -
cdr3_aa: CASSPEQGTTEAFF; cdr3_nt: TGTGCCAGCTCACCCGAACAGGGAACCACTGAAGCTTTCTTT; v_call: TRBV18; j_call: TRBJ1-1; d_call: -; clone_size: -
cdr3_aa: CASSLASSYEQYF; cdr3_nt: TGTGCCAGCAGTTTGGCCTCGTCCTACGAGCAGTACTTC; v_call: TRBV7-3; j_call: TRBJ2-7; d_call: -; clone_size: -
cdr3_aa: CAVSGGGNQPQHF; cdr3_nt: TGTGCCGTATCGGGGGGGGGCAATCAGCCCCAGCATTTT; v_call: TRBV19; j_call: TRBJ1-5; d_call: -; clone_size: few
cdr3_aa: CASSPRESNEQFF; cdr3_nt: TGTGCCAGCAGCCCCCGGGAGTCCAATGAGCAGTTCTTC; v_call: TRBV11-3; j_call: TRBJ2-1; d_call: -; clone_size: -
cdr3_aa: CAWSVGGHEQYF; cdr3_nt: TGTGCCTGGAGTGTAGGAGGCCACGAGCAGTACTTC; v_call: TRBV30; j_call: TRBJ2-7; d_call: -; clone_size: -
cdr3_aa: CASSSGQIQETQYF; cdr3_nt: TGTGCCAGCAGCTCCGGACAGATTCAAGAGACCCAGTACTTC; v_call: TRBV5-5; j_call: TRBJ2-5; d_call: -; clone_size: -
cdr3_aa: CASNRQGIEETQYF; cdr3_nt: TGTGCCAGTAATAGACAGGGCATCGAAGAGACCCAGTACTTC; v_call: TRBV14; j_call: TRBJ2-5; d_call: TRBD1; clone_size: many
cdr3_aa: CASRAGTARDTQYF; cdr3_nt: TGCGCCAGCAGGGCCGGGACAGCTCGGGATACGCAGTATTTT; v_call: TRBV10-1; j_call: TRBJ2-3; d_call: TRBD1; clone_size: -
cdr3_aa: CASRRATNYGYTF; cdr3_nt: TGTGCCAGCAGGAGAGCAACTAACTATGGCTACACCTTC; v_call: TRBV10-3; j_call: TRBJ1-2; d_call: -; clone_size: -
cdr3_aa: CASSLRLAGENNEQFF; cdr3_nt: TGCGCCAGCAGCTTAAGACTAGCGGGGGAGAACAATGAGCAGTTCTTC; v_call: TRBV5-1; j_call: TRBJ2-1; d_call: TRBD2; clone_size: few
cdr3_aa: CASSLASGGTDTQYF; cdr3_nt: TGCGCCAGCAGCTTGGCTAGCGGGGGGACAGATACGCAGTATTTT; v_call: TRBV5-1; j_call: TRBJ2-3; d_call: TRBD2; clone_size: -
cdr3_aa: CASSPVTSSNEQFF; cdr3_nt: TGCGCCAGCAGCCCGGTGACTAGTTCCAATGAGCAGTTCTTC; v_call: TRBV5-1; j_call: TRBJ2-1; d_call: -; clone_size: few
cdr3_aa: CASNPGWADTQYF; cdr3_nt: TGTGCCAGCAACCCAGGGTGGGCAGATACGCAGTATTTT; v_call: TRBV6-6; j_call: TRBJ2-3; d_call: -; clone_size: -
cdr3_aa: CATRGQQNEQFF; cdr3_nt: TGTGCCACGAGGGGGCAACAGAATGAGCAGTTCTTC; v_call: TRBV10-3; j_call: TRBJ2-1; d_call: TRBD1; clone_size: -
cdr3_aa: CASSSGTGTYEQYF; cdr3_nt: TGTGCCAGCAGCTCCGGGACAGGGACCTACGAGCAGTACTTC; v_call: TRBV7-2; j_call: TRBJ2-7; d_call: TRBD1; clone_size: few
cdr3_aa: CASSSLPYSYNEQFF; cdr3_nt: TGTGCCAGCAGTAGCCTTCCCTACTCCTACAATGAGCAGTTCTTC; v_call: TRBV6-4; j_call: TRBJ2-1; d_call: -; clone_size: -
cdr3_aa: CASSYSSGRGYEQYF; cdr3_nt: TGTGCCAGCAGTTACTCGTCAGGCAGGGGCTACGAGCAGTACTTC; v_call: TRBV6-5; j_call: TRBJ2-7; d_call: -; clone_size: -
cdr3_aa: CSVGTQGGWNTEAFF; cdr3_nt: TGCAGCGTTGGTACACAAGGGGGCTGGAACACTGAAGCTTTCTTT; v_call: TRBV29-1; j_call: TRBJ1-1; d_call: TRBD1; clone_size: -
cdr3_aa: CSVGSGGPKDTQYF; cdr3_nt: TGCAGCGTTGGCAGCGGGGGTCCCAAAGATACGCAGTATTTT; v_call: TRBV29-1; j_call: TRBJ2-3; d_call: TRBD2; clone_size: many
cdr3_aa: CASHGDTWDYGYTF; cdr3_nt: TGCGCCAGCCATGGGGACACCTGGGACTATGGCTACACCTTC; v_call: TRBV5-1; j_call: TRBJ1-2; d_call: -; clone_size: -
cdr3_aa: CASSTTRDGELFF; cdr3_nt: TGTGCCAGCAGTACAACCAGGGACGGGGAGCTGTTTTTT; v_call: TRBV2; j_call: TRBJ2-2; d_call: -; clone_size: few
cdr3_aa: CSVEVGSEKLFF; cdr3_nt: TGCAGCGTTGAAGTGGGGAGTGAAAAACTGTTTTTT; v_call: TRBV29-1; j_call: TRBJ1-4; d_call: -; clone_size: -
cdr3_aa: CASSTQGQETQYF; cdr3_nt: TGTGCCAGCAGCACCCAGGGCCAAGAGACCCAGTACTTC; v_call: TRBV7-3; j_call: TRBJ2-5; d_call: -; clone_size: -
cdr3_aa: CASSVESRYYEQYF; cdr3_nt: TGTGCCAGCAGTGTTGAGAGCCGCTACTACGAGCAGTACTTC; v_call: TRBV2; j_call: TRBJ2-7; d_call: -; clone_size: -
cdr3_aa: CASSARDFEKLFF; cdr3_nt: TGTGCCAGCAGTGCCCGGGACTTTGAAAAACTGTTTTTT; v_call: TRBV6-1; j_call: TRBJ1-4; d_call: -; clone_size: -
cdr3_aa: CASRSGANVLTF; cdr3_nt: TGCGCCAGTCGCTCTGGGGCCAACGTCCTGACTTTC; v_call: TRBV4-3; j_call: TRBJ2-6; d_call: -; clone_size: once
cdr3_aa: CASSLEVGQGEGGYTF; cdr3_nt: TGCGCCAGCAGCTTGGAAGTGGGACAGGGAGAGGGAGGCTACACCTTC; v_call: TRBV5-1; j_call: TRBJ1-2; d_call: TRBD1; clone_size: once
cdr3_aa: CASSPRPGGSDSPLHF; cdr3_nt: TGTGCCAGCAGCCCTAGGCCGGGGGGGTCCGATTCACCCCTCCACTTT; v_call: TRBV7-9; j_call: TRBJ1-6; d_call: -; clone_size: few
cdr3_aa: CASSQSRQSEQFF; cdr3_nt: TGCGCCAGCAGCCAAAGCAGGCAGAGTGAGCAGTTCTTC; v_call: TRBV4-3; j_call: TRBJ2-1; d_call: -; clone_size: few
cdr3_aa: CASSPTGRVVYNEQFF; cdr3_nt: TGTGCCAGCAGCCCGACGGGCAGGGTGGTTTACAATGAGCAGTTCTTC; v_call: TRBV7-9; j_call: TRBJ2-1; d_call: -; clone_size: -
cdr3_aa: CASSPGRTVSSYEQYF; cdr3_nt: TGTGCCAGCAGCCCTGGTAGGACAGTTAGCTCCTACGAGCAGTACTTC; v_call: TRBV27; j_call: TRBJ2-7; d_call: -; clone_size: -
cdr3_aa: CSAILGYEQYF; cdr3_nt: TGCAGTGCTATACTAGGCTACGAGCAGTACTTC; v_call: TRBV20-1; j_call: TRBJ2-7; d_call: -; clone_size: -
cdr3_aa: CASRWGGRETQYF; cdr3_nt: TGCGCCAGCAGGTGGGGAGGACGGGAGACCCAGTACTTC; v_call: TRBV5-1; j_call: TRBJ2-5; d_call: -; clone_size: -
cdr3_aa: CAWSVREIGIEQYF; cdr3_nt: TGTGCCTGGAGTGTACGGGAGATTGGCATCGAGCAGTACTTC; v_call: TRBV30; j_call: TRBJ2-7; d_call: -; clone_size: -
cdr3_aa: CASSQEAGGNIQYF; cdr3_nt: TGTGCCAGCAGTCAGGAGGCAGGGGGCAACATTCAGTACTTC; v_call: TRBV13; j_call: TRBJ2-4; d_call: TRBD1; clone_size: few
cdr3_aa: CASSGGTDPNYGYTF; cdr3_nt: TGTGCCAGCAGCGGAGGGACGGATCCTAACTATGGCTACACCTTC; v_call: TRBV5-4; j_call: TRBJ1-2; d_call: -; clone_size: -
cdr3_aa: CASSFAAENEQFF; cdr3_nt: TGTGCCAGCAGCTTCGCCGCCGAGAATGAGCAGTTCTTC; v_call: TRBV11-3; j_call: TRBJ2-1; d_call: -; clone_size: -
cdr3_aa: CASSQDRRAGGYNEQFF; cdr3_nt: TGCGCCAGCAGCCAAGATCGTCGAGCGGGGGGCTACAATGAGCAGTTCTTC; v_call: TRBV4-3; j_call: TRBJ2-1; d_call: TRBD2; clone_size: few
cdr3_aa: CAWGRDRATGELFF; cdr3_nt: TGTGCCTGGGGAAGGGACAGGGCGACCGGGGAGCTGTTTTTT; v_call: TRBV30; j_call: TRBJ2-2; d_call: TRBD1; clone_size: many
cdr3_aa: CARGGSYEQYF; cdr3_nt: TGCGCCAGGGGGGGCTCCTACGAGCAGTACTTC; v_call: TRBV10-1; j_call: TRBJ2-7; d_call: -; clone_size: -
cdr3_aa: CASSYRGPNTEAFF; cdr3_nt: TGTGCCAGCAGTTACCGCGGGCCCAACACTGAAGCTTTCTTT; v_call: TRBV6-5; j_call: TRBJ1-1; d_call: -; clone_size: -
cdr3_aa: CASSVGGLAGGAQETQYF; cdr3_nt: TGTGCCAGCAGCGTTGGGGGACTAGCGGGGGGCGCGCAAGAGACCCAGTACTTC; v_call: TRBV7-2; j_call: TRBJ2-5; d_call: TRBD2; clone_size: few
cdr3_aa: CASSQDSGGAEQYF; cdr3_nt: TGCGCCAGCAGCCAAGATTCTGGGGGGGCCGAGCAGTACTTC; v_call: TRBV4-3; j_call: TRBJ2-7; d_call: -; clone_size: few
cdr3_aa: CSVVWRLQMNTEAFF; cdr3_nt: TGCAGCGTTGTATGGCGGCTCCAAATGAACACTGAAGCTTTCTTT; v_call: TRBV29-1; j_call: TRBJ1-1; d_call: -; clone_size: -
cdr3_aa: CASSPVRQGYEQYF; cdr3_nt: TGTGCCAGCAGCCCAGTGAGACAGGGCTACGAGCAGTACTTC; v_call: TRBV7-8; j_call: TRBJ2-7; d_call: TRBD1; clone_size: few
cdr3_aa: CAWSVDNLETQYF; cdr3_nt: TGTGCCTGGAGTGTAGACAATTTAGAGACCCAGTACTTC; v_call: TRBV30; j_call: TRBJ2-5; d_call: -; clone_size: few
cdr3_aa: CATSRAGTGNLYEQYF; cdr3_nt: TGTGCCACCAGCAGAGCAGGGACAGGGAATCTCTACGAGCAGTACTTC; v_call: TRBV15; j_call: TRBJ2-7; d_call: TRBD1; clone_size: few
cdr3_aa: CAISESGVALFHF; cdr3_nt: TGTGCCATCAGTGAGTCAGGGGTTGCCCTTTTCCATTTT; v_call: TRBV10-3; j_call: TRBJ2-3; d_call: -; clone_size: -
cdr3_aa: CASSYSGGTESYGYTF; cdr3_nt: TGTGCCAGCAGTTACTCTGGGGGGACAGAGTCGTATGGCTACACCTTC; v_call: TRBV6-6; j_call: TRBJ1-2; d_call: TRBD1; clone_size: -
cdr3_aa: CASRVQAAAQPQHF; cdr3_nt: TGTGCCAGCAGGGTACAGGCGGCCGCCCAGCCCCAGCATTTT; v_call: TRBV6-1; j_call: TRBJ1-5; d_call: -; clone_size: few
cdr3_aa: CASSLGGQGKTLHF; cdr3_nt: TGTGCCAGCAGCTTAGGGGGACAGGGGAAAACCCTCCACTTT; v_call: TRBV7-6; j_call: TRBJ1-6; d_call: TRBD1; clone_size: -
cdr3_aa: CASSPATGDHGYTF; cdr3_nt: TGTGCCAGCTCACCAGCGACAGGGGATCATGGCTACACCTTC; v_call: TRBV18; j_call: TRBJ1-2; d_call: TRBD1; clone_size: few
cdr3_aa: CASRARRDTEAFF; cdr3_nt: TGTGCCAGCAGGGCCCGCCGGGACACTGAAGCTTTCTTT; v_call: TRBV6-5; j_call: TRBJ1-1; d_call: -; clone_size: few
cdr3_aa: CASSRGLAGDNEQFF; cdr3_nt: TGCGCCAGCAGTCGGGGCCTAGCGGGGGATAATGAGCAGTTCTTC; v_call: TRBV4-3; j_call: TRBJ2-1; d_call: TRBD2; clone_size: -